Each of the 26 T cell receptor beta chains below was sequenced from the same sample in a study of tumor-infiltrating lymphocytes in primary liver carcinoma. Starting material of 450 to 500 ng total RNA yielded TCR beta cDNA via a constant-region primer. The TCR beta library was amplified through three nested multiplex PCR rounds in a modified ARM-PCR procedure. Each of the first two PCR rounds ran approximately 9 cycles with TRBV1-TRBV30 forward and C-beta reverse primers. One entry per CDR3 protein results from TCRdb running MiXCR on the multiplex PCR reads. The data show tens of thousands of distinct CDR3 sequences, around 76% seen once. Total RNA and DNA came together from approximately 20-30 mg of bulk tissue without cell sorting. The sequenced material came from liver tumor tissue from sampling region 1. As for subset: tumor region T1, superior pole. These receptors came from a middle-aged man with primary liver carcinoma and hepatitis B virus infection.

About this clonotype: The conserved phenylalanine or tryptophan is not found at the CDR3 terminus, so this likely reflects a read error. The chain links TRBV30 to TRBJ2-7, with D perhaps being TRBD1 or TRBD2 (5 bases each). CDR3 size: 14 residues. Germline-derived CDR1 and CDR2 are GTSNPN and SVGIG (reference sequence). Trimming pared 2 bases from V and 5 bases from J, leaving 16 bases between. The DNA for the CDR3 is TGTGCCTGGAGTCTATATCCGGGACCCCACGAGCAGTACCTC. Translating gives CAWSLYPGPHEQYL.

The rearrangement joins TRBV11-2 to TRBJ2-3, with D possibly being TRBD2 (5 bases). The CDR3 runs 13 residues. Germline V CDR1 and CDR2: SGHAT, FQNNGV. CDR3 coding DNA: TGTATCAGCAGCTTGATTAGCGCAGATACGCAGTATTTT. As protein: CISSLISADTQYF.

This clonotype came up many times. The conserved final phenylalanine or tryptophan is absent from the CDR3, which likely points to a read error. This rearrangement joins TRBV6-5 to TRBJ2-2; 8 bases are shared with TRBD1. The CDR3 runs 15 residues. V lost 5 bases and J lost 4; bases outside the gene matches: 6. The germline CDR1 and CDR2 sequences are MNHEY and SVGAGI. The CDR3 coding sequence is TGTGCCAGCAGTCCGCGGACAGGGTTCACCGGGGAGCTGTTTTCT. Residues: CASSPRTGFTGELFS.

On this clonotype: One end of the junction varies from germline; a read error may be responsible. V gene TRBV6-6 combines with J gene TRBJ1-1; a weak D match, TRBD1 (5 bases). This CDR3 comprises 15 residues. Germline V lookup: CDR1 MNHNY, CDR2 SVGAGI (reference sequence). CDR3 protein: CVSRTGAYSNAEAFF. CDR3 nucleotides: TGTGTCAGCAGAACTGGGGCGTACAGTAACGCTGAAGCTTTCTTT.

This clonotype is categorized as medium-sized. The chain joins TRBV6-6 to TRBJ2-6; D gene uncertain. This CDR3 has 13 amino acids. V dropped 5 bases and J dropped 4 bases, with 6 bases sitting between them. Looked up from germline, CDR1 is MNHNY and CDR2 is SVGAGI (reference sequence). The CDR3: CASSEQGANVLTF. The DNA of the CDR3 is TGTGCCAGCAGTGAGCAGGGGGCCAACGTCCTGACTTTC.

V and J are TRBV11-3 and TRBJ2-1; 8 bases map to TRBD2. Per germline, CDR1 SGHNT and CDR2 YENEEA. With 6 bases clipped from V and 7 bases from J, the junction kept 11 bases outside the gene matches. The CDR3 has 15 residues. CDR3 nucleotides: TGTGCCAGCAGTGCCGGGACTAGGGACATTAATGAGCAGTTCTTC. Residues: CASSAGTRDINEQFF. The full variable domain, its missing parts supplied by reference TRBV11-3 and TRBJ2-1, is EAGVVQSPRYKIIEKKQPVAFWCNPISGHNTLYWYLQNLGQGPELLIRYENEEAVDDSQLPKDRFSAERLKGVDSTLKIQPAELGDSAVYLCASSAGTRDINEQFFGPGTRLTVL.

This clonotype showed up just a few times. This chain connects TRBV5-6 to TRBJ2-7; D gene ambiguous. The CDR3 loop spans 14 amino acids. Trimming took 1 base from V and 3 from J, leaving 11 bases between them. The germline gives CDR1 SGHDT, CDR2 YYEEEE. CDR3 nucleotide sequence: TGTGCCAGCAGCTTGTTCCTCCTCTTCTACGAGCAGTACTTC. Translating it yields CASSLFLLFYEQYF.

To note about this clonotype: One end of the junction fails to match germline, which may point to a read error. The chain couples TRBV28 to TRBJ1-1; D not certain. The CDR3 consists of 15 residues. Looked up from germline, CDR1 is MDHEN and CDR2 is SYDVKM. CDR3 residues: CVSSARRRQFTEAFF. As DNA, the CDR3 is TGTGTCAGCAGTGCCCGGAGGAGGCAGTTTACTGAAGCTTTCTTT.

This clonotype appeared a few times. This may arise from a read error, as a much more abundant clone is one base away. This sequence joins TRBV7-8 and TRBJ1-1; D possibly corresponds to TRBD1 (6 bases). CDR1 and CDR2 from the germline V gene are SGHVS and FQNEAQ. The CDR3 extends over 14 amino acids. The CDR3: CVSSLGGIGTEAFF. In DNA, the CDR3 is TGTGTCAGCAGCTTAGGGGGGATAGGCACTGAAGCTTTCTTT.

In this sample, this clonotype turned up many times. The chain is built from TRBV11-3 and TRBJ2-7; TRBD2 might be the D (5 bases). V was shortened by 5 bases and J by 4 bases, with 18 bases between the two germline ends. The CDR3 runs to 15 residues. Germline CDR1 and CDR2: SGHNT and YENEEA. In nucleotides, the CDR3 is TGTGCCAGCAGCGCCGGAGGTACAGTCGGTTACGAGCAGTACTTC. Amino acids: CASSAGGTVGYEQYF.

The CDR3 loop reads CATSLGYSDNEQFF. The DNA of the CDR3 is TGTGCCACTAGCCTAGGGTACAGCGACAATGAGCAGTTCTTC. V and J are TRBV4-2 and TRBJ2-1; perhaps TRBD2 as D (5 bases). With 10 bases removed from V and 5 bases from J, the gap between germline ends came to 18 bases. The CDR3 runs 14 residues. The germline CDR1 and CDR2 sequences are LGHNA and YNFKEQ.

The gene calls are TRBV6-6 and TRBJ2-7; no clear D. The CDR3 has 15 residues. Trimming pared 5 bases from V and 4 bases from J, leaving 18 bases between. Germline V CDR1 and CDR2: MNHNY, SVGAGI (reference sequence). CDR3 sequence reads: CASSRDTYGYYEQYF. CDR3 nucleotides: TGTGCCAGCAGTCGCGACACCTACGGGTATTACGAGCAGTACTTC.

Details on this clonotype: A single base separates this from a much larger clone, so it may be a read error. The chain employs TRBV11-2 and TRBJ1-6; D possibly corresponds to TRBD1 (5 bases). Germline V gene lookup returns CDR1 SGHAT and CDR2 FQNNGV. Deletions cut 0 bases from V and 7 bases from J, with 10 bases between. The CDR3 is 15 amino acids. For the CDR3, the DNA is TGTGCCAGCAGCTTAGACCCGGGGGTCAATTCACCCCTCCACTTT. Amino acid sequence: CASSLDPGVNSPLHF.

Regarding this clonotype: Being one base from a much bigger clone, this may be a read error. The CDR3 here is CANSLSRGHEQYF. The CDR3 DNA is TGTGCCAACAGCTTATCTCGGGGCCACGAGCAGTACTTC. The gene calls are TRBV7-9 and TRBJ2-7; D may match TRBD1 or TRBD2 (5 bases each). CDR1 and CDR2 (germline): SEHNR, FQNEAQ (reference sequence). The CDR3 loop spans 13 amino acids.

Comments on this clonotype: Sequence at one end of the junction differs from germline and may be a read error. The rearrangement links TRBV11-2 to TRBJ2-1; possible D gene TRBD2, 5 bases. Germline CDR1 reads SGHAT; CDR2 reads FQNNGV. The CDR3 runs 14 residues. DNA of the CDR3: TGTGCCAGCAGCTTATACCGGTTAGTTAGCGAGCGGTTCTTC. Protein product: CASSLYRLVSERFF.

The J gene is TRBJ1-2, the V gene TRBV7-9, with 11 nucleotides matching TRBD1. This CDR3 contains 14 residues. Per germline, CDR1 SEHNR and CDR2 FQNEAQ (reference sequence). J gave up 10 bases and V 9 bases, and 13 bases lay outside the gene matches. For the CDR3, the DNA is TGTGCCAGTAGATGGGACAGGGGGTTTCATGACTACACCTTC. Translation gives CASRWDRGFHDYTF.

Worth noting for this clonotype: The missing conserved phenylalanine or tryptophan at the end of this CDR3 makes a read error likely. V usage is TRBV4-3 and J usage is TRBJ2-7, with a possible D match to TRBD2 (6 bases). Germline values: CDR1 LGHNA, CDR2 YSLEER. The CDR3 extends over 15 amino acids. This CDR3 is CTSSQDRETAYEQYL. In DNA form, the CDR3 reads TGCACCAGCAGCCAAGATCGGGAGACTGCCTACGAGCAGTACTTA.

Turning to this clonotype: Since no conserved phenylalanine or tryptophan closes the CDR3, a read error is the likely cause. The limits of the CDR3 on the DNA are not certain, so only TCRdb's listed CDR3 is given. The rearrangement uses TRBV6-1 and TRBJ2-3; no DNA check was done on the table's D call, TRBD1. The CDR3 is 13 residues long, ends included. Germline loops: CDR1 MNHNS, CDR2 SASEGT. The CDR3 protein is CASSSPIAERGCL.

Concerning this clonotype itself: The junction and the germline gene differ at one end; a read error may be behind it. This chain connects TRBV4-2 to TRBJ2-3, with 8 bases that match TRBD2. The CDR3 totals 20 residues. CDR1 and CDR2 from the germline V gene are LGHNA and YNFKEQ. CDR3 region: CVSSHIPGLDLRGGTDTQYF. The CDR3 DNA reads as TGTGTCAGCAGCCATATCCCGGGACTAGATCTTAGGGGGGGCACAGATACGCAGTATTTT.

Note on this clonotype: The junction departs from the called germline gene at one end, perhaps through a read error. The gene calls are TRBV11-2 and TRBJ2-7; 11 bases agree with TRBD1. The CDR3 consists of 15 residues. Germline V CDR1 and CDR2: SGHAT, FQNNGV. The CDR3: CASSQGTGGTYEQYF. In DNA form, the CDR3 reads TGCGCCAGCAGCCAAGGGACAGGGGGAACCTACGAGCAATACTTC.

Points on this clonotype: The junction departs from germline at one end; a sequencing error may be responsible. The V call is TRBV6-6, the J call TRBJ1-6; D unclear. The CDR3 loop spans 14 amino acids. The germline gives CDR1 MNHNY, CDR2 SVGAGI (reference sequence). The CDR3 sequence is CAGSYTAMDSALHF. The DNA for the CDR3 is TGTGCCGGCAGTTACACAGCGATGGATTCAGCCCTCCACTTT.

This clonotype was seen at least ten times. The genes are TRBV11-3 and TRBJ1-6, with D tentatively TRBD1 (6 bases). The CDR3 totals 17 residues. V lost 4 bases, J lost 10 bases, and 23 bases lay in between. Germline CDR1 SGHNT, CDR2 YENEEA. CDR3 DNA: TGTGCCAGCAGCTCGGGACCGCGGGGGGCGCTGACCTCACCCCTCCACTTT. Amino acids: CASSSGPRGALTSPLHF.

On this clonotype itself: A single base separates this from a much larger clone, so it may be a read error. It is likely a read error, because the conserved phenylalanine at the end of the CDR3 is missing. The chain joins TRBV7-7 to TRBJ2-1, with a possible D match to TRBD1 (5 bases). The CDR3 contains 13 residues. CDR1 is SSHAT, CDR2 FNYEAQ, per germline (reference sequence). CDR3 nucleotide sequence: TGTGCTAGCAGCTTAGGGGCCTTCAATGAGCAGTTCCTC. Translation: CASSLGAFNEQFL.

A note on this clonotype: Mismatch with germline at one junction end may stem from a read error. The chain recombines TRBV7-9 with TRBJ1-1, with TRBD1 identical over 8 bases. Germline-derived CDR1 and CDR2 are SEHNR and FQNEAQ (reference sequence). This CDR3 spans 15 amino acids. CDR3 sequence reads: CASSLAGTGDAETFF. The CDR3 DNA sequence: TGTGCCAGCAGCCTTGCCGGGACAGGCGATGCTGAAACTTTCTTT.

The V and J genes are TRBV24-1 and TRBJ2-3; D not resolved. Germline V gives CDR1 KGHDR, CDR2 SFDVKD. The length of the CDR3 is 12 residues. CDR3 sequence reads: CVTSSRTNTQYF. In DNA form, the CDR3 reads TGTGTTACCAGTAGTAGGACCAATACGCAGTATTTT.

As to this clonotype: The germline gene is not matched at one end of the junction; a read error may be the cause. This sequence joins TRBV4-1 and TRBJ2-6; weak D call: TRBD2 (6 bases). The CDR3 has 17 residues. CDR1 and CDR2 from the germline V gene are MGHRA and YSYEKL. CDR3 region: CTSGQTAGGSGANVLTF. DNA for the CDR3: TGCACCAGCGGCCAGACCGCCGGGGGCTCTGGGGCCAACGTCCTGACTTTC.